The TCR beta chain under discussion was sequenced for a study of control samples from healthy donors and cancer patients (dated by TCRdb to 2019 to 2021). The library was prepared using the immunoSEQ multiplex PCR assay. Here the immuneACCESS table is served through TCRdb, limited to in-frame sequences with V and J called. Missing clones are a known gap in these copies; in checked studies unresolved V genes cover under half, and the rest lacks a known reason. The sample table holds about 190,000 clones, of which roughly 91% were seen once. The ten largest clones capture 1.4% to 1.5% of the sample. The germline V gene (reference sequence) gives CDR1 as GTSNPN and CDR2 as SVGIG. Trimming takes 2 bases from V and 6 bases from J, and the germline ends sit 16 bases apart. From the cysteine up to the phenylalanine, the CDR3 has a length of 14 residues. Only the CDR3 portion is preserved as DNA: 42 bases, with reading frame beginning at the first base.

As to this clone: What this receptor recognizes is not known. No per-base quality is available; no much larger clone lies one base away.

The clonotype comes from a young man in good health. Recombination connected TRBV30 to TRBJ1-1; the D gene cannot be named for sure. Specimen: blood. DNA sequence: TGTGCCTGGAGTACCCCTCAGAGGGTCCCTGAAGCTTTCTTT. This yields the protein CAWSTPQRVPEAFF.